These 15 T cell receptor beta chains originate from one sample sequenced in a study of shared clonotypes between healthy human individuals. The assay was immunoSEQ multiplex PCR, and TCRdb's table has in-frame clones only and misses some. Seen here are 500,000 to 550,000 clones, about 96% observed once, and the top ten hold about 0.067%. The sample consisted of naive CD4+ T cells sorted from blood. Stated subset: CD45RA+ positively selected. All receptors derive from a woman aged 25 to 39 in good health.

The V and J genes are TRBV27 and TRBJ1-2; D gene ambiguous. The CDR3 is made up of 14 amino acids. The ends were cut back, 7 bases at V and 2 bases at J, with 14 bases in the middle. Germline V gene data show CDR1 as MNHEY and CDR2 as SMNVEV (reference sequence). The CDR3 sequence: CASKSSRSNYGYTF. The DNA for the CDR3 is TGTGCCAGCAAGAGCAGTCGATCCAACTATGGCTACACCTTC.

The V and J genes are TRBV27 and TRBJ2-1; TRBD2 might be the D (5 bases). The CDR3 consists of 16 residues. Germline CDR1 reads MNHEY; CDR2 reads SMNVEV (reference sequence). Trimming took 2 bases from V and 2 from J, leaving 13 bases between them. The CDR3, as DNA: TGTGCCAGCAGTTTACTACGAGGGAAGACCTACAATGAGCAGTTCTTC. It yields the protein CASSLLRGKTYNEQFF.

The chain has TRBV10-1 and TRBJ2-2; the D gene could be TRBD1 or TRBD2 (6 bases each). The CDR3 runs to 13 residues. Germline V gives CDR1 WNHNN, CDR2 SYGVQD (reference sequence). Trimming stripped 7 bases from V and 5 bases from J, with 11 bases between. CDR3 DNA sequence: TGCGCCAGCAAAAGAGGGGGGACCGGGGAGCTGTTTTTT. This codes for CASKRGGTGELFF.

V gene TRBV19 combines with J gene TRBJ1-1, with D perhaps TRBD1 (5 bases). Germline CDR1 LNHDA, CDR2 SQIVND (reference sequence). The CDR3 extends over 17 amino acids. The germline V and J ends were trimmed by 3 bases and 1 base, with 18 bases remaining between them. The CDR3 nucleotides are TGTGCCAGTAGTATCCGGCAGGGAGTGCGGTCGAACACTGAAGCTTTCTTT. Amino acids: CASSIRQGVRSNTEAFF.

This rearrangement joins TRBV9 to TRBJ2-1; the match to TRBD1 covers 11 bases. The CDR3 has 16 amino acids. Germline V CDR1 and CDR2: SGDLS, YYNGEE. Losses at the gene ends were 6 bases for V and 6 bases for J; bases not matched to a gene: 11. In DNA form, the CDR3 reads TGTGCCAGCACTTTGGATGTAGGGACAGGGGGCAATGAGCAGTTCTTC. Its protein is CASTLDVGTGGNEQFF.

This rearrangement joins TRBV18 to TRBJ1-1, with 10 positions matching TRBD1. The CDR3 is 16 amino acids. Trimming at V came to 3 bases and at J to 0 bases, leaving 4 bases not matched to a gene. Germline V lookup: CDR1 KGHSH, CDR2 LQKENI. The DNA of the CDR3 is TGTGCCAGCTCACCGGGACAGGGGATCATGAACACTGAAGCTTTCTTT. It encodes CASSPGQGIMNTEAFF.

The rearrangement uses TRBV16 and TRBJ2-7, with TRBD2 matching over 9 bases. Germline loops: CDR1 KGHSY, CDR2 FQNENV. With V trimmed by 4 bases and J by 6 bases, 10 bases remained unmatched. This CDR3 has 15 residues. CDR3 coding DNA: TGTGCCAGCAGCCTCCCCCCAGCGGGAGGAAGCGAGCAGTACTTC. Translation: CASSLPPAGGSEQYF.

The rearrangement uses TRBV21-1 and TRBJ2-5; the table's D call, TRBD2, has no DNA check behind it. The DNA end is a closer match to TRBJ2-7, so the J assignment may be wrong. TRBV21-1 is noted as a pseudogene. The CDR3 extends over 14 amino acids. CDR3 protein: CAILQREGTYEQYF. CDR3 nucleotide sequence: TGTGCCATACTACAGCGGGAGGGAACCTACGAGCAGTACTTC.

The chain joins TRBV28 to TRBJ2-3; no reliable D call. CDR1 and CDR2 (germline): MDHEN, SYDVKM. This CDR3 contains 17 residues. The V end was cut by 1 base, the J end by 2 bases, with 16 bases between. The CDR3 sequence is CASSLFSQMGFTDTQYF. The CDR3 DNA is TGTGCCAGCAGTTTATTCTCCCAGATGGGGTTCACAGATACGCAGTATTTT.

The chain employs TRBV12-2 and TRBJ2-1; TRBD2, as called in the table, went unchecked against the DNA. TRBV12-2 is given as a pseudogene. This CDR3 spans 15 amino acids. This CDR3 is CASRARRPPAGEQFF. DNA for the CDR3: TGTGCAAGTCGCGCCCGGAGGCCGCCCGCTGGCGAGCAGTTCTTC.

This rearrangement joins TRBV21-1 to TRBJ2-1; the table's D gene call, TRBD1, was not cross checked with the DNA. TRBV21-1 is a known pseudogene. There are 15 residues in the CDR3. CDR3 amino acids: CASSKEGLQYNEQFF. DNA for the CDR3: TGTGCCAGCAGCAAAGAGGGGCTACAGTACAATGAGCAGTTCTTC.

The V and J genes are TRBV4-1 and TRBJ1-5, with no clear D. The CDR3 runs 15 residues. V shed 0 bases and J shed 7 bases, with 13 bases lying between them. The germline V gene has CDR1 MGHRA and CDR2 YSYEKL. The DNA of the CDR3 is TGCGCCAGCAGCCAAGAGAGCCGGATGAAACAGCCCCAGCATTTT. Translated: CASSQESRMKQPQHF.

This rearrangement joins TRBV4-2 to TRBJ2-1; a weak D match, TRBD2 (5 bases). Trimming left V 0 bases short and J 0 bases short, with 9 bases between. The V gene's germline CDR1 is LGHNA and CDR2 YNFKEQ. CDR3 length: 16 amino acids. CDR3 sequence reads: CASSQDWESSYNEQFF. As DNA, the CDR3 is TGTGCCAGCAGCCAAGACTGGGAGAGCTCCTACAATGAGCAGTTCTTC.

V and J are TRBV7-8 and TRBJ1-1; no clear D gene. The CDR3 contains 14 residues. Deletions cut 1 base from V and 1 base from J, with 7 bases between. Per germline, CDR1 SGHVS and CDR2 FQNEAQ. The CDR3 here is CASSLGQENTEAFF. In DNA, the CDR3 is TGTGCCAGCAGCTTAGGGCAGGAGAACACTGAAGCTTTCTTT.

The chain has TRBV20-1 and TRBJ2-7; D remains unclear. The germline gives CDR1 DFQATT, CDR2 SNEGSKA (reference sequence). The CDR3 covers 11 residues. V lost 6 bases and J lost 2, with 8 bases in between. CDR3 sequence: CSAEGTYEQYF. CDR3 coding DNA: TGCAGTGCGGAAGGGACCTACGAGCAGTACTTC.